These 25 T cell receptor beta chains originate from one sample sequenced in a study of T cells in Graves' hyperthyroidism and ophthalmopathy. TCR beta CDR3 regions were amplified from RNA transcripts. Initially, a first-round RT-PCR of the TCR CDR3 employed the HTBI primer set. TCRdb used MiXCR to reprocess the multiplex PCR reads, holding one entry per CDR3 protein. Of about 560,000 distinct CDR3 sequences in the sample, around 17% were seen once. The sample taken for sequencing was blood. The receptors come from a woman aged 18-29 years with Graves' hyperthyroidism.

The chain links TRBV5-6 to TRBJ1-2; possibly TRBD1 for D (5 bases). Per germline, CDR1 SGHDT and CDR2 YYEEEE. Trimming removed 4 bases at V and 4 bases at J, with 23 bases between. The CDR3 is made up of 17 amino acids. As DNA, the CDR3 is TGTGCCAGCAGCACCTTCCCCTCGGGGGTATCAGGCTATGGCTACACCTTC. Translated: CASSTFPSGVSGYGYTF. Drawing the rest from reference TRBV5-6 and TRBJ1-2, the complete variable domain is DAGVTQSPTHLIKTRGQQVTLRCSPKSGHDTVSWYQQALGQGPQFIFQYYEEEERQRGNFPDRFSGHQFPNYSSELNVNALLLGDSALYLCASSTFPSGVSGYGYTFGSGTRLTVV.

The J gene is TRBJ2-5, the V gene TRBV20-1; 9 nucleotides match TRBD2. V dropped 5 bases and J dropped 4; count of bases not matched to a gene: 5. The length of the CDR3 is 13 residues. Germline loops: CDR1 DFQATT, CDR2 SNEGSKA (reference sequence). DNA of the CDR3: TGCAGTGCTCAAAGCGGGAGGTCAGAGACCCAGTACTTC. Amino acids: CSAQSGRSETQYF.

Only a few counts were recorded for this clonotype. Since a much larger clone is just one base distant, this may be a read error. The J gene is TRBJ2-5, the V gene TRBV6-1, with D maybe TRBD2 (5 bases). CDR1 and CDR2 from the germline V gene are MNHNS and SASEGT. The CDR3 sequence is 15 residues long. CDR3 region: CVSNLPAGVQETQYF. The CDR3 DNA follows: TGTGTCAGCAACCTCCCCGCCGGGGTTCAAGAGACCCAGTACTTC.

A few counts support this clonotype. The chain recombines TRBV7-2 with TRBJ2-3; perhaps D is TRBD1 or TRBD2 (5 bases each). Germline loops: CDR1 SGHTA, CDR2 FQGNSA. V was cut by 4 bases and J by 4 bases, with 15 bases left in between. CDR3 length equals 15 residues. The CDR3 nucleotides are TGTGCCAGCAGCTCGGGACCCGATGACCCAGATACGCAGTATTTT. This gives the protein CASSSGPDDPDTQYF.

The gene calls are TRBV6-2 or TRBV6-3 and TRBJ2-7, with a possible D match to TRBD1 (6 bases). Trimming stripped 5 bases from V and 6 bases from J, with 17 bases between. CDR3 size: 14 residues. Germline CDR1 and CDR2: MNHEY and SVGEGT. The CDR3 region is CASSRGQGRLEQYF. The CDR3, as DNA: TGTGCCAGCAGTAGGGGACAAGGCCGGCTCGAGCAGTACTTC.

This clonotype has only one observation. A much bigger clone sits one base away, suggesting this may be a read error. The V and J genes are TRBV5-1 and TRBJ2-1, with D perhaps matching TRBD2 (5 bases). Per germline, CDR1 SGHRS and CDR2 YFSETQ. CDR3 length equals 12 residues. CDR3 sequence (DNA): TGCGCCAGCAAAGAGGCGGGTAATGAGAAGTTCTTC. Residues: CASKEAGNEKFF.

This clonotype was found many times. The chain combines TRBV12-3 or TRBV12-4 with TRBJ2-1; tentative D call: TRBD1 (6 bases). V was shortened by 4 bases and J by 3 bases, with 13 bases between the two germline ends. The CDR3 spans 15 residues. The CDR3 nucleotides read TGTGCCAGCAGTTCACCGGGACAAGACTACAATGAGCAGTTCTTC. Protein: CASSSPGQDYNEQFF.

The rearrangement links TRBV12-3 or TRBV12-4 to TRBJ1-4; 8 bases are a match to TRBD1. The CDR3 covers 15 residues. V was clipped by 5 bases and J by 8 bases; unmatched bases: 10. CDR3 DNA sequence: TGTGCCAGCAGTCTGATGACAGGGGTGGGGGAAAAACTGTTTTTT. It codes for CASSLMTGVGEKLFF.

This chain links TRBV30 with TRBJ2-2, with D perhaps TRBD1 or TRBD2 (5 bases each). The CDR3 is 15 amino acids. The V end was cut by 2 bases, the J end by 0 bases, with 10 bases between. Germline CDR1 is GTSNPN and CDR2 is SVGIG (reference sequence). The CDR3 DNA reads TGTGCCTGGAGTTTCGGGACGGCGAACACCGGGGAGCTGTTTTTT. This codes for CAWSFGTANTGELFF. The full variable domain, in which reference TRBV30 and TRBJ2-2 provide the parts outside the CDR3, is SQTIHQWPATLVQPVGSPLSLECTVEGTSNPNLYWYRQAAGRGLQLLFYSVGIGQISSEVPQNLSASRPQDRQFILSSKKLLLSDSGFYLCAWSFGTANTGELFFGEGSRLTVL.

Remarks on this clonotype: This may be a read error: a much more frequent sequence differs by one nucleotide. V and J are TRBV2 and TRBJ2-2; possibly TRBD1 for D (6 bases). CDR1 SNHLY and CDR2 FYNNEI come from the germline V gene. There are 15 residues in the CDR3. CDR3 region: CASRFRDIYTGELLF. CDR3 sequence (DNA): TGTGCCAGCAGGTTCCGGGACATATACACCGGGGAGCTGCTTTTT. Together with reference TRBV2 and TRBJ2-2, the CDR3 gives the full variable domain: EPEVTQTPSHQVTQMGQEVILRCVPISNHLYFYWYRQILGQKVEFLVSFYNNEISEKSEIFDDQFSVERPDGSNFTLKIRSTKLEDSAMYFCASRFRDIYTGELLFGEGSRLTVL.

This clonotype was recorded many times. This chain connects TRBV3-1 to TRBJ1-2; D call uncertain. Germline values: CDR1 LGHDT, CDR2 YNNKEL (reference sequence). CDR3 size: 14 residues. V was cut by 1 base and J by 8 bases, with 14 bases left in between. CDR3 protein: CASSQVLGNGGYTF. In DNA form, the CDR3 reads TGTGCCAGCAGCCAAGTTCTAGGTAATGGAGGCTACACCTTC.

This clonotype was seen ten or more times. V is TRBV11-2 and J is TRBJ1-3; D unresolved. Looked up from germline, CDR1 is SGHAT and CDR2 is FQNNGV. Between the trimmed V and J ends, which lost 2 bases and 1 base, there was a span of 18 bases. The CDR3 runs to 18 residues. CDR3 region: CASSLPRGGKESGNTIYF. For the CDR3, the DNA is TGTGCCAGCAGCTTACCCCGCGGAGGGAAAGAATCTGGAAACACCATATATTTT.

To note about this clonotype: A single base separates this from a much larger clone, so it may be a read error. This chain connects TRBV20-1 to TRBJ2-7; TRBD1 aligns across 8 bases. This CDR3 comprises 13 residues. CDR1 and CDR2 (germline): DFQATT, SNEGSKA (reference sequence). The CDR3: CSAWTGRGYEQSF. The CDR3 nucleotides read TGCAGTGCTTGGACAGGGCGAGGCTACGAGCAGTCCTTC.

The chain has TRBV6-2 or TRBV6-3 and TRBJ1-2; D may be TRBD1 (5 bases). Trimming cost V 6 bases and J 5 bases, with 13 bases left between them. The CDR3 sequence is 13 residues long. Germline V gives CDR1 MNHEY, CDR2 SVGEGT. The CDR3 loop is CASSLGTSYGYTF. CDR3 in DNA: TGTGCCAGCAGCTTGGGGACGTCTTATGGCTACACCTTC.

Comment on this clonotype: This could be a read error, since a much larger clone is one nucleotide away. The genes are TRBV28 and TRBJ2-1; 8 nucleotides line up with TRBD2. The V gene's germline CDR1 is MDHEN and CDR2 SYDVKM. This CDR3 contains 15 residues. The CDR3 DNA reads as TGTGCCAGCAATGGCGGGAGGAGCTCCTACAATGGGCAGTTCTTC. Its translation: CASNGGRSSYNGQFF.

The chain uses TRBV13 and TRBJ2-7; the match to TRBD2 covers 9 bases. Germline V gene data show CDR1 as PRHDT and CDR2 as FYEKMQ (reference sequence). J was trimmed by 0 bases and V by 6 bases; bases with no gene match: 3. The CDR3 has 14 residues. The CDR3 is CASRTSGSSYEQYF. The CDR3 coding sequence is TGTGCCAGCAGGACTAGCGGAAGCTCCTACGAGCAGTACTTC.

This clonotype was found many times. The chain carries TRBV7-2 and TRBJ1-1, with TRBD1 matching over 7 bases. Germline V lookup: CDR1 SGHTA, CDR2 FQGNSA. V lost 5 bases and J lost 0; bases outside the gene matches: 3. The CDR3 runs to 14 residues. The CDR3 loop reads CASSRDSVNTEAFF. For the CDR3, the DNA is TGTGCCAGCAGCCGGGACAGCGTGAACACTGAAGCTTTCTTT.

This clonotype was counted once. This chain connects TRBV30 to TRBJ2-2; D gene unclear. The V end was cut by 3 bases, the J end by 1 base, with 12 bases between. CDR3 length equals 15 residues. CDR1 and CDR2 (germline): GTSNPN, SVGIG (reference sequence). The chain's CDR3 is CAWRFDTQNTGELFF. CDR3 sequence (DNA): TGTGCCTGGAGATTTGACACCCAGAACACCGGGGAGCTGTTTTTT.

This clonotype was counted between two and nine times. The chain employs TRBV3-1 and TRBJ2-1; no reliable D call. In germline, CDR1 is LGHDT, CDR2 YNNKEL (reference sequence). Trimming removed 3 bases from V and 4 bases from J, with 7 bases in between. The CDR3 extends over 13 amino acids. Here the CDR3 reads CASSQAHYNEQFF. CDR3 bases: TGTGCCAGCAGCCAGGCCCATTACAATGAGCAGTTCTTC.

V and J are TRBV7-9 and TRBJ1-2; D may be TRBD1 (5 bases). CDR1 is SEHNR and CDR2 is FQNEAQ in the germline V gene (reference sequence). The CDR3 extends over 14 amino acids. V gave up 5 bases and J gave up 3 bases, with 13 bases separating them. For the CDR3, the DNA is TGTGCCAGCAGCGGGATGCAGGGCCACTATGGCTACACCTTC. It encodes CASSGMQGHYGYTF.

This clonotype came up many times. The chain combines TRBV27 with TRBJ2-7; 7 bases match TRBD1. Germline values: CDR1 MNHEY, CDR2 SMNVEV (reference sequence). The CDR3 spans 15 residues. Trimming cost V 4 bases and J 7 bases; bases outside gene matches: 13. The CDR3 DNA is TGTGCCAGCAGTTCACCGGGACAGCAACATGGGGAGCAGTACTTC. It codes for CASSSPGQQHGEQYF.

In the case of this clonotype: A much larger clone differs from this one at a single base, so this may be a read error. The gene calls are TRBV7-9 and TRBJ2-7; D perhaps matches TRBD1 (6 bases). This CDR3 is 16 amino acids long. Germline V gene lookup returns CDR1 SEHNR and CDR2 FQNEAQ (reference sequence). The CDR3 reads CASSDGVQGRMNEQCF. The CDR3 nucleotides read TGTGCCAGCAGCGATGGCGTACAGGGTCGGATGAACGAGCAGTGCTTC.

With regard to this clonotype: A much larger clone differs by one base, so this may be a read error. The chain has TRBV12-3 or TRBV12-4 and TRBJ2-1; D is tentatively TRBD1 or TRBD2 (5 bases each). Trimming shortened V by 5 bases and J by 8 bases, and 22 bases separated the two germline ends. This CDR3 has 16 residues. In nucleotides, the CDR3 is TGTGCCAGCAGTATCTACAGGACGCGAGGCGGGTATGAGCAGTTCTTC. This translates into CASSIYRTRGGYEQFF.

This clonotype occurred many times. A junction boundary mismatches the germline segment, possibly from a read error. The rearrangement joins TRBV28 to TRBJ1-4, with D possibly being TRBD1 (6 bases). The CDR3 contains 16 residues. Germline V gene lookup returns CDR1 MDHEN and CDR2 SYDVKM. In DNA form, the CDR3 reads TGTGCCAGCAGTACCTCCCAGACAGGCTCTAATGACAAACTGTTTTTT. Amino acid sequence: CASSTSQTGSNDKLFF.

Comment on this clonotype: Given a much more abundant clone one base away, this may be a read error. This rearrangement joins TRBV20-1 to TRBJ1-1, with 8 nucleotides matching TRBD1. The CDR3 consists of 13 residues. CDR1 is DFQATT, CDR2 SNEGSKA, per germline (reference sequence). The CDR3 sequence is CSAPGQENTEACF. The CDR3 DNA is TGCAGTGCTCCGGGACAGGAGAACACTGAAGCTTGCTTT.